The 10 T cell receptor beta chains below come from one sample, sequenced in a study of cytomegalovirus exposure and HLA in healthy donors. Use of 60 Vbeta and 13 Jbeta primers characterized the PCR. Data came from immunoSEQ multiplex PCR; TCRdb stores just in-frame clones and leaves some out. Among roughly 43,000 clones, approximately 60% were seen once, and the ten largest hold about 8.7%. The sequenced material came from PBMCs. The receptors come from a human donor in good health.

The genes are TRBV18 and TRBJ1-2, with 8 bases lining up with TRBD1. V was pared by 1 base and J by 8 bases, with 9 bases of the junction left unmatched. The CDR3 has 15 residues. The V gene's germline CDR1 is KGHSH and CDR2 LQKENI. The CDR3 sequence is CASSPLGQGEIGYTF. CDR3 in DNA: TGTGCCAGCTCACCACTCGGACAGGGCGAGATAGGCTACACCTTC.

The genes are TRBV2 and TRBJ1-1; TRBD1 is a possible D gene (5 bases). In germline, CDR1 is SNHLY, CDR2 FYNNEI. The CDR3 extends over 15 amino acids. The ends were cut back, 6 bases at V and 5 bases at J, with 19 bases in the middle. CDR3 bases: TGTGCCAGCAGGCTTGCAAGTGGGGGGGGTACTGAAGCTTTCTTT. Its protein is CASRLASGGGTEAFF.

This clone came up a few times. The chain recombines TRBV18 with TRBJ2-6, with a possible D match to TRBD1 (6 bases). CDR3 length equals 15 residues. Germline values: CDR1 KGHSH, CDR2 LQKENI. The V gene lost 8 bases and the J gene lost 0 bases, with 11 bases spanning the gap. This CDR3 reads CASAIGGSGANVLTF. The CDR3 DNA follows: TGTGCCAGCGCAATAGGGGGCTCTGGGGCCAACGTCCTGACTTTC.

This chain joins TRBV2 and TRBJ1-5, with a possible D match to TRBD1 (6 bases). This CDR3 has 14 amino acids. From germline, CDR1 is SNHLY and CDR2 FYNNEI. With 10 bases removed from V and 2 bases from J, the gap between germline ends came to 15 bases. CDR3 sequence reads: CATTGSSGNQPQHF. For the CDR3, the DNA is TGTGCCACCACAGGGTCCTCCGGCAATCAGCCCCAGCATTTT.

This clone has only a few counts. The rearrangement links TRBV5-1 to TRBJ2-1; D is possibly TRBD1 (5 bases). V was trimmed by 1 base and J by 7 bases, leaving 15 bases between them. The CDR3 totals 15 residues. The germline V gene has CDR1 SGHRS and CDR2 YFSETQ. This CDR3 reads CASSLNMNRPNEQFF. For the CDR3, the DNA is TGCGCCAGCAGCTTGAACATGAACAGGCCAAATGAGCAGTTCTTC.

The V call is TRBV6-6, the J call TRBJ2-7, with 7 bases matching TRBD1. CDR3 length: 14 amino acids. Trimming at V came to 3 bases and at J to 6 bases, leaving 8 bases not matched to a gene. Looked up from germline, CDR1 is MNHNY and CDR2 is SVGAGI (reference sequence). CDR3 protein: CASSYTGTVGEQYF. In DNA form, the CDR3 reads TGTGCCAGCAGTTATACCGGGACAGTGGGCGAGCAGTACTTC.

The rearrangement uses TRBV7-8 and TRBJ2-5; no clear D. Germline CDR1 SGHVS, CDR2 FQNEAQ. V lost 2 bases and J lost 2, with 15 bases in between. The CDR3 is made up of 16 amino acids. CDR3 loop: CASSLSSQIAQETQYF. The CDR3 region has the DNA TGTGCCAGCAGCTTAAGTTCCCAAATAGCACAAGAGACCCAGTACTTC. Full variable domain (missing parts from reference TRBV7-8 and TRBJ2-5): GAGVSQSPRYKVAKRGQDVALRCDPISGHVSLFWYQQALGQGPEFLTYFQNEAQLDKSGLPSDRFFAERPEGSVSTLKIQRTQQEDSAVYLCASSLSSQIAQETQYFGPGTRLLVL.

The chain recombines TRBV9 with TRBJ1-6; D is unresolved. Germline V gives CDR1 SGDLS, CDR2 YYNGEE. The V gene lost 5 bases and the J gene lost 7 bases, with 19 bases spanning the gap. The CDR3 consists of 16 residues. Written as DNA, the CDR3 is TGTGCCAGCAGTGCCACTTACGGGGTGGGGAATTCACCCCTCCACTTT. Translating it yields CASSATYGVGNSPLHF.

The rearrangement joins TRBV15 to TRBJ1-2; unclear D gene. CDR1 LNHNV and CDR2 YYDKDF come from the germline V gene (reference sequence). This CDR3 has 14 residues. Trimming took 0 bases from V and 4 from J, leaving 9 bases between them. This CDR3 is CATSRDTGFYGYTF. The CDR3 coding sequence is TGTGCCACCAGCAGAGATACCGGGTTCTATGGCTACACCTTC.

The table lists this clone with a few counts. The genes are TRBV5-4 and TRBJ2-2; 7 bases match TRBD1. The CDR3 has 14 amino acids. V was clipped by 2 bases and J by 4 bases; unmatched bases: 2. Germline CDR1 reads SGHNT; CDR2 reads YYREEE (reference sequence). CDR3 DNA sequence: TGTGCCAGCAGCTTAGACAGGGTCACCGGGGAGCTGTTTTTT. This gives the protein CASSLDRVTGELFF.